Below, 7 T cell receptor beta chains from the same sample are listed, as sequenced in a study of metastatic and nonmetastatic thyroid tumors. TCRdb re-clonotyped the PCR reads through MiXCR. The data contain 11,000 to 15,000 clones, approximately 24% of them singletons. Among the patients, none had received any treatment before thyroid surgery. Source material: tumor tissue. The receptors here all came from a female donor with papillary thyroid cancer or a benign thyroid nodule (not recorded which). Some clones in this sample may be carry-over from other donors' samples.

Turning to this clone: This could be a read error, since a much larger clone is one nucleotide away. The chain's CDR3 is CAISIHTGALNTEAFF. The CDR3 coding sequence is TGTGCCATTAGTATCCACACAGGGGCTTTGAACACTGAAGCTTTCTTT. The V and J genes are TRBV19 and TRBJ1-1, with TRBD1 identical over 7 bases. This CDR3 is 16 amino acids long. Germline V lookup: CDR1 LNHDA, CDR2 SQIVND (reference sequence).

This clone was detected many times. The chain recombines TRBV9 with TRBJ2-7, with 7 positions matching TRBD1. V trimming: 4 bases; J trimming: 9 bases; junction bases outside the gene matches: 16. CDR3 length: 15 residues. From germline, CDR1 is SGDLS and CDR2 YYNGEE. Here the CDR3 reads CASSFTGTEGLPQYF. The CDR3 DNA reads TGTGCCAGCAGCTTCACCGGGACAGAGGGGCTTCCGCAGTACTTC.

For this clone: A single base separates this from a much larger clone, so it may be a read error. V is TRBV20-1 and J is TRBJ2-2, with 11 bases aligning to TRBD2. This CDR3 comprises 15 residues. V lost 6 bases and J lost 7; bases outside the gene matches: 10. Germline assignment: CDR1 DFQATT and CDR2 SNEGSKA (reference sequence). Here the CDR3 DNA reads TGCAGTGCAAGACTAGCGGGATGGCAGGGCGGGGAGCTGTTTTTT. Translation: CSARLAGWQGGELFF.

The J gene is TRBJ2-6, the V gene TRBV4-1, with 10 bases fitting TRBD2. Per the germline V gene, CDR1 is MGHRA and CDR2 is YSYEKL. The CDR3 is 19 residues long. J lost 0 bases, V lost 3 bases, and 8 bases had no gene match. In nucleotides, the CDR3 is TGCGCCAGCAGCCACCTCGGACTAGCGGATAGCTCTGGGGCCAACGTCCTGACTTTC. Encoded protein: CASSHLGLADSSGANVLTF.

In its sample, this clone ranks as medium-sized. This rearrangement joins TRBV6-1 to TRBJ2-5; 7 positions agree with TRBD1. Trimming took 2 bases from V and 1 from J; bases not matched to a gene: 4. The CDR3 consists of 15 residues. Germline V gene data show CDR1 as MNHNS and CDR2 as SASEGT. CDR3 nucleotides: TGTGCCAGCAGTGAAACGCGGACAGGCCAAGAGACCCAGTACTTC. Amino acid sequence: CASSETRTGQETQYF.

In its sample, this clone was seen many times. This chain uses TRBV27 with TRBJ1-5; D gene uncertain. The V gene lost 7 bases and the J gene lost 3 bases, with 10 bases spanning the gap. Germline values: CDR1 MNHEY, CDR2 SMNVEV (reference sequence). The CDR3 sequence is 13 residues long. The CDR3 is CASKGRFNQPQHF. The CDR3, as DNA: TGTGCCAGCAAAGGGAGATTCAATCAGCCCCAGCATTTT.

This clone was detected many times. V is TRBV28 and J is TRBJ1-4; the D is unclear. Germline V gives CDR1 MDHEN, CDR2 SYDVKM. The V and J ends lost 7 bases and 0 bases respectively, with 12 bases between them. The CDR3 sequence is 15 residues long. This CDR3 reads CASTSADTTNEKLFF. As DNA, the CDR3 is TGTGCCAGCACCTCCGCCGACACAACTAATGAAAAACTGTTTTTT.